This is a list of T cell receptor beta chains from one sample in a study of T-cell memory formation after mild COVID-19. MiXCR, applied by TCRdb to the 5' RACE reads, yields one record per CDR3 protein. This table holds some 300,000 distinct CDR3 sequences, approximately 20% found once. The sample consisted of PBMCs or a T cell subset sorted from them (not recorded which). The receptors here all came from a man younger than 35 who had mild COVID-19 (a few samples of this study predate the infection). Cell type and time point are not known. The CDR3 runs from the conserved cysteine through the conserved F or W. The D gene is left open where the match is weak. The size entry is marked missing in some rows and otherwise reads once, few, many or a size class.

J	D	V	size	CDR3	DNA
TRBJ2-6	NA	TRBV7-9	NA	CASSFLPGDSGANVLTF	TGTGCCAGCAGCTTCTTACCAGGGGACTCTGGGGCCAACGTCCTGACTTTC
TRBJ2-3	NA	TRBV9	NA	CASSVLPRQGGLDTQYF	TGTGCCAGCAGCGTCCTACCGAGGCAGGGTGGACTCGATACGCAGTATTTT
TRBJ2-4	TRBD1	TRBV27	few	CASSFRGQGNIQYF	TGTGCCAGCAGTTTCAGAGGACAGGGAAACATTCAGTACTTC
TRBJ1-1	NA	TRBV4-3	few	CASSQELTNTEAFF	TGCGCCAGCAGCCAAGAACTTACGAACACTGAAGCTTTCTTT
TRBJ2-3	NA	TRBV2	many	CASSAAATDTQYF	TGTGCCAGCAGTGCTGCAGCCACAGATACGCAGTATTTT
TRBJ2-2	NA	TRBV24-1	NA	CATSGHTGELFF	TGTGCCACCAGTGGGCACACCGGGGAGCTGTTTTTT
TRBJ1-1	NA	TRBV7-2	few	CASSFWGSVPEAFF	TGTGCCAGCAGCTTTTGGGGGTCGGTGCCTGAAGCTTTCTTT
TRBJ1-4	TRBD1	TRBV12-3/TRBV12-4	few	CASSIRGRREKLFF	TGTGCCAGCAGTATCAGGGGGCGCCGTGAAAAACTGTTTTTT
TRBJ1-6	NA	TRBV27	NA	CASSFARGVSPLHF	TGTGCCAGCAGTTTCGCAAGGGGAGTATCACCCCTCCACTTT
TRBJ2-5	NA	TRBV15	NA	CATSRVGETQYF	TGTGCCACCAGCAGAGTGGGCGAGACCCAGTACTTC
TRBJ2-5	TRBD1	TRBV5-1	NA	CTSSTGDEETQYF	TGCACCAGCTCGACAGGGGACGAAGAGACCCAGTACTTC
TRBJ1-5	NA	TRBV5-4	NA	CASSLDGYQPQHF	TGTGCCAGCAGCTTGGACGGGTATCAGCCCCAGCATTTT
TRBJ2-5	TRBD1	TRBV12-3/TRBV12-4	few	CASSPGQGASGETQYF	TGTGCCAGCAGTCCGGGACAGGGGGCGTCGGGAGAGACCCAGTACTTC
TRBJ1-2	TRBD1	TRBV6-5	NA	CASSYSFVEWDRGIHGYTF	TGTGCCAGCAGTTACTCGTTCGTTGAGTGGGACAGGGGAATCCATGGCTACACCTTC